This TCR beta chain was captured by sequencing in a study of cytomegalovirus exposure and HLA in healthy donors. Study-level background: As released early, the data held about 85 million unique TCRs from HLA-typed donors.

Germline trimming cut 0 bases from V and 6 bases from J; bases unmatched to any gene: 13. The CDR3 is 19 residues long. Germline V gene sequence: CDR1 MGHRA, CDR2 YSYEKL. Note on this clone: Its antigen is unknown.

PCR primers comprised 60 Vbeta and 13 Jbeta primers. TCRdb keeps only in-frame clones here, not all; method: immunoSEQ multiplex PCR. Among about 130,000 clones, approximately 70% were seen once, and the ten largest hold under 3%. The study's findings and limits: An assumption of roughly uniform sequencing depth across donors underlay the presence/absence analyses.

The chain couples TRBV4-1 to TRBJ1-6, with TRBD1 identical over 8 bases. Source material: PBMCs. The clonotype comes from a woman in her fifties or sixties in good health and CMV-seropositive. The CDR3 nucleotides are TGCGCCAGCAGCCAAGATACCAGGGGGCAAATGTCGGCTAATTCACCCCTCCACTTT. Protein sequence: CASSQDTRGQMSANSPLHF.